This TCR beta chain was sequenced during a study of blood T cell repertoires in COVID-19. Study-level information: Nucleic acid was either cDNA or gDNA, and it came from T cells, B-cell-depleted T cells, or PBMCs.

Original processing notes: Nucleated cell counts were estimated from reference gene primer amplification. Using immunoSEQ multiplex PCR, the repertoire was profiled, and TCRdb retains in-frame clones only, with some absent. For V, J and clone size, that table is used; D and trimming come from the DNA. In the table there are roughly 130,000 clones, roughly 83% of which are singletons. The V gene end was trimmed by 5 bases and the J gene end by 1 base; junction bases not matched to a gene: 5. The length of the CDR3 is 15 residues. Germline CDR1 reads LNHDA; CDR2 reads SQIVND (reference sequence). The TCR comes from a woman in her forties or fifties with acute or convalescent COVID-19. The gene calls are TRBV19 and TRBJ2-7; 10 positions agree with TRBD1. What was sequenced was peripheral blood. CDR3 protein: CASSLGTGASYEQYF. In DNA form, the CDR3 reads TGTGCCAGTAGTTTAGGGACAGGGGCTTCCTACGAGCAGTACTTC.